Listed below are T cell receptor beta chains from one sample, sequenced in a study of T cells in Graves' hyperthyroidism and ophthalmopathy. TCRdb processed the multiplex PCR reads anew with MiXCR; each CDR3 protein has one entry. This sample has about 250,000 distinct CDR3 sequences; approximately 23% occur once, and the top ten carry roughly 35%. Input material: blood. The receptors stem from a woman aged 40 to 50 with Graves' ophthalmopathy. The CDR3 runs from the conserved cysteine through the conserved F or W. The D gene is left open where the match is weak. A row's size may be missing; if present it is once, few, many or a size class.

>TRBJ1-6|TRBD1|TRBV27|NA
TGTGCCAGCAGTTCGACAGGGGGCTATTCACCCCTCCACTTT
CASSSTGGYSPLHF
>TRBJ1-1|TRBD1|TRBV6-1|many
TGTGCCAGCTTAGGTCGGGACAGGGTTGCGACTGAAGCTTTCTTT
CASLGRDRVATEAFF
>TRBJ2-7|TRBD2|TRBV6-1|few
TGTGCCAGCAGTGACGGGACTAGCGGCTACGAGCAGTACTTC
CASSDGTSGYEQYF
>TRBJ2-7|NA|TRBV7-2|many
TGTGCCAGCAGCCCTCGCCCGGGACGGATCTACGAGCAGTACTTC
CASSPRPGRIYEQYF
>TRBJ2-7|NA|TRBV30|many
TGTGCCTGGAGTTTGGGGGCAGACGCCCGACAGTACTTC
CAWSLGADARQYF
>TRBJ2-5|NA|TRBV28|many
TGTGCCAGCAGTTTCTTCCCTCCCGGACTAAATCGTTCAGAGACCCAGTACTTC
CASSFFPPGLNRSETQYF
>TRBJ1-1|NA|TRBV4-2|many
TGTGCCAGCAGCCGTACAACAGGGAAGGGTACTGAAGCTTTCTTT
CASSRTTGKGTEAFF
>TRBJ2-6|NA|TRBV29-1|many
TGCAGCGTGACAGCCTCTGGGGCCAACGTCCTGACTTTC
CSVTASGANVLTF
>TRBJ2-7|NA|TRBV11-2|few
TGTGCCAGCAGCCGCGGGTCTAACTACGAGCAGTACTTC
CASSRGSNYEQYF
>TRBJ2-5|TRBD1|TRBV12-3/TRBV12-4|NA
TGTGCCAGCACCCCCGGGACAGGGAGAGAGACCCAGTACTTC
CASTPGTGRETQYF
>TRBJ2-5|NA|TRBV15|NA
TGTGCCACCAGCACCCCGCGAGGGGAGGAGACCCAGTACTTC
CATSTPRGEETQYF
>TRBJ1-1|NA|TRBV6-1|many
TGTGCCAGCAGAACCGGGAGGTGGGACACTGAAGCTTTCTTT
CASRTGRWDTEAFF
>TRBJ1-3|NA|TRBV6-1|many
TGTGCCAGCAGTACCTGGGACATCAGCTCTGGAAACACCATATATTTT
CASSTWDISSGNTIYF
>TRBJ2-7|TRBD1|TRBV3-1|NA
TGTGCCAGCAGCCTCAACGGACAGGGCCTGGGAGAGCAGTACTTC
CASSLNGQGLGEQYF
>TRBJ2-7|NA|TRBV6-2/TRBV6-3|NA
TGTGCCAGCAGTTACCACTCTCGGTTCCTTCTGGAGCAGTACTTC
CASSYHSRFLLEQYF
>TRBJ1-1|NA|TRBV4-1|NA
TGCGCCAGCAGCCAAGGATCTGCCAGCGACACTGAAGCTTTCTTT
CASSQGSASDTEAFF